This TCR beta chain originates from a study of metastatic and nonmetastatic thyroid tumors. Across the whole study: The study looked at repertoires side by side in blood and in tumor or nodule tissue from malignant and benign thyroid patients. Overall study results and limits: It was reported that TCR beta diversity was significantly higher in malignant thyroid tumors than benign nodules, in blood and tumor.

Thyroid surgery was performed in patients who had received no treatment beforehand. Trimming removed 2 bases at V and 4 bases at J, with 14 bases between. This CDR3 is built from 16 residues. Per the study methods: The study built a papillary thyroid cancer distant-metastasis classifier from CDR3 differences across clinicopathological groups. TCRdb re-clonotyped the PCR reads via MiXCR. The V and J calls were not made by the authors but by TCRdb's processing. In the table there are under 6,500 clones, approximately 33% of which are singletons. This clone was observed a few times. Its antigen remains unidentified.

The origin of this receptor is a male donor with papillary thyroid cancer or a benign thyroid nodule (not recorded which). Some clones in this sample may be carry-over from other donors' samples. Source material: adjacent normal tissue. The chain links TRBV12-3 or TRBV12-4 to TRBJ2-2; a possible D gene is TRBD1 (7 bases). The CDR3 reads CASSLRAGGRTGELFF. The CDR3 coding sequence is TGTGCCAGCAGTTTAAGGGCAGGGGGGCGCACCGGGGAGCTGTTTTTT.